This TCR beta chain stems from a study of blood T cells in healthy people across ages (dated by TCRdb to the mid-2010s). For the wider study: Template switching captured roughly one uniquely barcoded TCR beta cDNA molecule per two T cells in model experiments. Using deep sequencing normalized with unique cDNA molecular identifiers, the study measured how TCR beta repertoire diversity changes with age. The donors were split into four age groups: young (average 16 years), middle-aged (39), aged (roughly 60) and long-lived (approximately 80). Two additional independent replicas of 1 million unique cDNA reads from the same blood draw were analyzed for two donors (one aged 18 to 30 and one aged 80 or older).

The table lists this clonotype with a few counts. Its antigen specificity is not known. Per-base quality was not reported, and no clone a single base away is much larger than it. The library relied on 5' RACE. The reads were generated on an Illumina HiSeq 2500. A second PCR of roughly 7 to 12 cycles was performed with a sample-barcoded 5' primer and a J-beta primer mix. Each TCR beta cDNA molecule received a unique molecular identifier from a template-switch 5' adaptor carrying 12 random nucleotides. Each sample yielded at least 3 million CDR3-containing paired-end reads. First-strand cDNA was synthesized from all RNA with the Mint cDNA synthesis kit, primed by a TRBC-specific oligonucleotide. Following uracil-DNA glycosylase treatment, a first 18-cycle PCR with universal primers M1SS and BC2_uni_R was performed on all cDNA. For the original study's pipeline: For normalization, 1 million high-quality reads were randomly selected from each sample, with every read carrying a distinct molecular identifier. Instead of being binned into consensus sequences, reads with shared molecular identifiers were discarded. MiTCR, with a Q25 quality threshold and the strictest error-elimination algorithm, was used for CDR3 identification, clonotype clustering and error correction. Lower-bound total TCR beta diversity was estimated with a nonparametric unseen species model using Euler transformation. TCRdb cleaned the public reads at Q25 with fastp, built clones with MiXCR and kept in-frame beta chains. A single entry per CDR3 protein holds the most common genes and DNA from its merged rows. For this entry, the V and J calls and clone size follow TCRdb and not the study's own pipeline. Here the sample has approximately 760,000 distinct CDR3 sequences; around 25% occur a single time. Jointly, the top ten make up 8% to 10% of the sample.

Results the study describes overall, beyond this receptor: Because donor CMV infection status was unknown, age-related changes in expanded clonotypes were potentially confounded. The percentage of naive T cells measured by flow cytometry correlated strongly with observed TCR beta diversity. Total diversity estimates from one million sequenced T cells were considered lower bounds and underestimates. Since profiling was done on bulk unsorted PBMCs, naive and antigen-experienced compartments could not be conclusively compared. Observed TCR beta diversity per million T cells fell roughly linearly with age, and a significant reduction was already apparent by age around 40. Compared with the aged group, the long-lived group had more naive CD4+ T cells, fewer expanded clones and increased TCR diversity, suggesting age selection.

The germline V gene encodes CDR1 SGHTA and CDR2 FQGNSA. From the cysteine through the phenylalanine, the CDR3 covers 13 amino acids. CDR3 DNA only is kept here, 39 bases in frame from base 1. The donors were about 40 Caucasian individuals from Russia, aged about 6 to 100 years, who were systemically healthy. Ten milliliters of peripheral blood were drawn from each donor into EDTA-treated Vacutainer tubes. PBMCs were isolated by Ficoll-Paque density-gradient centrifugation, with at least 6.5 million obtained per sample. Total RNA was extracted from PBMCs with Trizol reagent, with at least 6 micrograms obtained per sample. Naive CD45RAhigh/CD27high T cell percentages were measured by flow cytometry on a PBMC aliquot from every donor. These same records also appear under a second study, on T cells of mothers and their children. The second paper further reports: Nine systemically healthy Caucasian individuals served as donors, namely three mothers together with their six children. cDNA synthesis used all of the extracted RNA, with roughly 1.6 ug of RNA in each 15 ul reaction. In the second PCR, the M1S primer introduced both the sample barcodes and 2-4 random nucleotides. More than 9 million TCR beta CDR3 reads were obtained from each mother, and several million reads were obtained from each child. Thymic selection similarly shapes TCR recombination output in related and unrelated pairs, with minor effect from inherited differences. Normalized repertoire overlap in related mother-child pairs was always slightly higher than in unrelated mother-child pairs, but the difference was never significant. With a sensitivity of roughly 93 clones per million clonotypes, no persistent microchimeric T cell clones were detected. The study used deep NGS to compare TCR beta repertoires of mothers and children, seeking features distinguishing related mother-child pairs from unrelated individuals. The mean age was about 40 +/- 4 years for the mothers and around 10 +/- 4 years for the children. Libraries were sequenced on Illumina HiSeq 2000 with 100+100 nt paired-end reads after adapter ligation with NEBNext reagents. To prevent cross-contamination, the mother and child libraries were prepared one month apart and sequenced in separate runs. For each donor, somewhere between roughly 500,000 and 2,100,000 distinct TCR beta clonotypes were identified. Naive TCR beta clonotypes were estimated from low-frequency clonotypes matched to each donor's FACS-determined naive share, without sorting.

The receptor's source is a boy aged 5-17 years in good health. Sequenced sample: blood. The chain couples TRBV7-2 to TRBJ2-5; a confident D gene designation cannot be given. The J call is in doubt because the DNA end fits TRBJ2-1 better. The DNA sequence is TGTGCCAGCAGCTTTGACACAAACAATGAGCAGTTCTTC. The resulting protein is CASSFDTNNEQFF.